Below, 28 T cell receptor beta chains from the same sample are listed, as sequenced in a study of shared clonotypes between healthy human individuals. The protocol was immunoSEQ multiplex PCR, while the TCRdb copy is restricted to in-frame clones and leaves out a portion. The table has 2 million to 2.5 million clones, approximately 96% seen once. The sequenced sample was naive CD4+ T cells sorted from blood. Subset defined: CD45RA+ positively selected. The receptor source for this set is a man aged 18 to 29 in good health.

V gene TRBV7-2 combines with J gene TRBJ2-7; tentatively, D is TRBD1 or TRBD2 (5 bases each). V was pared by 2 bases and J by 3 bases, with 20 bases between. The CDR3 has 17 residues. Germline V gene data show CDR1 as SGHTA and CDR2 as FQGNSA. CDR3 sequence (DNA): TGTGCCAGCAGCTTAAGTATATCTGGGGGAGTGGGCTACGAGCAGTACTTC. Its translation is CASSLSISGGVGYEQYF.

V is TRBV6-6 and J is TRBJ1-2; 9 bases align to TRBD1. After removal of 6 bases from V and 8 bases from J, the junction contained 7 bases not matched to a gene. The CDR3 totals 13 residues. Germline lookup yields CDR1 MNHNY and CDR2 SVGAGI (reference sequence). The CDR3: CASRDRQGDGYTF. CDR3 in DNA: TGTGCCAGCAGAGACAGACAGGGGGACGGCTACACCTTC.

The chain is built from TRBV30 and TRBJ1-1; 7 bases are shared with TRBD1. With 4 bases clipped from V and 10 bases from J, the junction kept 12 bases outside the gene matches. This CDR3 contains 13 residues. Germline V gene lookup returns CDR1 GTSNPN and CDR2 SVGIG (reference sequence). The CDR3 coding sequence is TGTGCCTGGATCGCCCCTCCGGGACAGCGAGCTTTCTTT. It encodes CAWIAPPGQRAFF.

The chain recombines TRBV7-9 with TRBJ1-1; D unclear. The CDR3 contains 15 residues. Trimming left V 5 bases short and J 1 base short, with 14 bases between. Germline V lookup: CDR1 SEHNR, CDR2 FQNEAQ (reference sequence). Written as DNA, the CDR3 is TGTGCCAGCAGCCCCCGGATGACACAGAACACTGAAGCTTTCTTT. Translated, it gives CASSPRMTQNTEAFF.

The rearrangement uses TRBV20-1 and TRBJ1-2; D not resolved. V was trimmed by 1 base and J by 6 bases, leaving 6 bases between them. The CDR3 spans 11 residues. Germline V gene sequence: CDR1 DFQATT, CDR2 SNEGSKA (reference sequence). Here the CDR3 reads CSARAVDGYTF. CDR3 in DNA: TGCAGTGCTAGAGCGGTGGATGGCTACACCTTC.

The J gene is TRBJ2-1, the V gene TRBV28, with TRBD2 as a possible D gene (7 bases). Germline V gives CDR1 MDHEN, CDR2 SYDVKM. CDR3 length equals 15 residues. Trimming pared 1 base from V and 7 bases from J, leaving 14 bases between. CDR3 sequence: CASSLLLGGRNEQFF. The CDR3 DNA sequence: TGTGCCAGCAGTTTATTGCTGGGGGGGCGGAATGAGCAGTTCTTC. Full variable domain (missing parts from reference TRBV28 and TRBJ2-1): DVKVTQSSRYLVKRTGEKVFLECVQDMDHENMFWYRQDPGLGLRLIYFSYDVKMKEKGDIPEGYSVSREKKERFSLILESASTNQTSMYLCASSLLLGGRNEQFFGPGTRLTVL.

The chain carries TRBV5-1 and TRBJ1-5, with 8 nucleotides matching TRBD1. V was clipped by 3 bases and J by 1 base; unmatched bases: 3. CDR3 length: 15 residues. The germline gives CDR1 SGHRS, CDR2 YFSETQ. The CDR3 DNA follows: TGCGCCAGCAGCTACGGACAGGGAAGCAATCAGCCCCAGCATTTT. It encodes CASSYGQGSNQPQHF.

The chain combines TRBV19 with TRBJ1-6; 8 bases line up with TRBD1. Germline V gene sequence: CDR1 LNHDA, CDR2 SQIVND (reference sequence). J lost 9 bases, V lost 6 bases, and 7 bases had no gene match. CDR3 size: 14 residues. The CDR3 DNA reads TGTGCCAGTAGACCGACAGGGGAGGGTTCACCCCTCCACTTT. Translation: CASRPTGEGSPLHF. Based on the CDR3 plus reference TRBV19 and TRBJ1-6, the full variable domain is DGGITQSPKYLFRKEGQNVTLSCEQNLNHDAMYWYRQDPGQGLRLIYYSQIVNDFQKGDIAEGYSVSREKKESFPLTVTSAQKNPTAFYLCASRPTGEGSPLHFGNGTRLTVT.

This sequence joins TRBV5-1 and TRBJ1-2; the D is unclear. CDR3 length: 14 amino acids. Germline CDR1 and CDR2: SGHRS and YFSETQ. Trimming cost V 3 bases and J 8 bases, with 17 bases left between them. The CDR3 DNA reads TGCGCCAGCAGCTCGGGTAGCGACTCCAAGGGCTACACCTTC. Translated, it gives CASSSGSDSKGYTF.

This clone occurred once. The chain employs TRBV5-1 and TRBJ1-2, with a weak D call TRBD1 (6 bases). The V end was cut by 0 bases, the J end by 0 bases, with 9 bases between. This CDR3 has 15 residues. Germline V gene data show CDR1 as SGHRS and CDR2 as YFSETQ. CDR3 nucleotide sequence: TGCGCCAGCAGCTTGGGCGGACAGCCTAACTATGGCTACACCTTC. It specifies CASSLGGQPNYGYTF.

The rearrangement links TRBV30 to TRBJ1-4, with 7 positions matching TRBD1. Trimming took 4 bases from V and 5 from J; bases not matched to a gene: 7. The CDR3 length is 14 residues. In germline, CDR1 is GTSNPN, CDR2 SVGIG (reference sequence). The CDR3 loop is CAWNLGGKNEKLFF. CDR3 nucleotides: TGTGCCTGGAATTTAGGGGGCAAAAATGAAAAACTGTTTTTT.

The genes are TRBV6-1 and TRBJ1-5; possible D gene TRBD1, 5 bases. Trimming took 4 bases from V and 0 from J, leaving 19 bases between them. Germline V lookup: CDR1 MNHNS, CDR2 SASEGT. The length of the CDR3 is 18 residues. The CDR3 is CASSVVPGLPNSNQPQHF. The CDR3 bases are TGTGCCAGCAGTGTCGTTCCAGGGTTGCCTAATAGCAATCAGCCCCAGCATTTT.

This chain joins TRBV5-4 and TRBJ2-7; 15 nucleotides agree with TRBD2. V gave up 4 bases and J gave up 3 bases; unmatched junction bases: 5. The germline gives CDR1 SGHNT, CDR2 YYREEE (reference sequence). The CDR3 sequence is 16 residues long. The CDR3 coding sequence is TGTGCCAGCAGCCGGGGACTAGCGGGAGGTTTCTACGAGCAGTACTTC. This codes for CASSRGLAGGFYEQYF.

This rearrangement joins TRBV27 to TRBJ1-2; D is uncertain. V dropped 3 bases and J dropped 7 bases, with 12 bases sitting between them. This CDR3 spans 13 amino acids. The germline V gene has CDR1 MNHEY and CDR2 SMNVEV (reference sequence). CDR3 region: CASSFRSDRGYTF. For the CDR3, the DNA is TGTGCCAGCAGTTTCCGGAGTGACCGTGGCTACACCTTC.

The count of this clone is one. V and J are TRBV11-2 and TRBJ2-1; a possible D gene is TRBD2 (7 bases). V lost 0 bases and J 6 bases, leaving 9 bases between the germline ends. The CDR3 length is 14 residues. The germline gives CDR1 SGHAT, CDR2 FQNNGV. CDR3 sequence (DNA): TGTGCCAGCAGCTTAGAGGGGGGGCGCAATGAGCAGTTCTTC. Its protein product is CASSLEGGRNEQFF.

The V gene is TRBV6-5, the J gene TRBJ1-2; 10 bases match TRBD1. V shed 6 bases and J 0 bases; nucleotides not matched to a gene: 4. The CDR3 sequence is 15 residues long. Germline values: CDR1 MNHEY, CDR2 SVGAGI. The CDR3 DNA reads TGTGCCAGCAGGGGACAGGGGAGAGCTAACTATGGCTACACCTTC. Residues: CASRGQGRANYGYTF.

The rearrangement uses TRBV6-6 and TRBJ1-5; weak D call: TRBD1 (5 bases). The germline V and J ends were trimmed by 6 bases and 8 bases, with 20 bases remaining between them. Germline CDR1 and CDR2: MNHNY and SVGAGI (reference sequence). CDR3 size: 15 residues. The CDR3 region has the DNA TGTGCCAGCAGATCCGGGACCGCCTTCGTAGAGCCCCAGCATTTT. This translates into CASRSGTAFVEPQHF.

This chain connects TRBV9 to TRBJ2-1; perhaps TRBD1 as D (5 bases). The V end lost 0 bases, the J end lost 3 bases, and 13 bases lay between the germline ends. The CDR3 runs 16 residues. Germline CDR1 and CDR2: SGDLS and YYNGEE. In DNA, the CDR3 is TGTGCCAGCAGCGTAGTTACAGGTGTAAGCTACAATGAGCAGTTCTTC. It yields the protein CASSVVTGVSYNEQFF.

The CDR3 spells CASSPSGGRDHSPLHF. As DNA, the CDR3 is TGTGCCAGCAGCCCTTCCGGTGGCAGGGACCATTCACCCCTCCACTTT. The chain recombines TRBV7-9 with TRBJ1-6; a possible D gene is TRBD1 (5 bases). CDR1 SEHNR and CDR2 FQNEAQ come from the germline V gene (reference sequence). The CDR3 totals 16 residues. Trimming removed 5 bases at V and 8 bases at J, with 19 bases between.

This chain links TRBV18 with TRBJ2-5; possibly TRBD1 for D (6 bases). The CDR3 runs 16 residues. Per germline, CDR1 KGHSH and CDR2 LQKENI. V lost 4 bases and J 2 bases, leaving 17 bases between the germline ends. The CDR3 region is CASSQSVKQGQETQYF. The CDR3 coding sequence is TGTGCCAGCTCACAATCTGTGAAACAGGGTCAAGAGACCCAGTACTTC.

This sequence joins TRBV5-1 and TRBJ2-7; 9 nucleotides match TRBD2. This CDR3 is built from 18 residues. Germline V gene data show CDR1 as SGHRS and CDR2 as YFSETQ. The V and J ends lost 4 bases and 0 bases, in that order; junction bases with no gene match: 14. This chain's CDR3 is CASSPGASGARSSYEQYF. DNA of the CDR3: TGCGCCAGCAGCCCCGGAGCTAGCGGGGCCAGAAGCTCCTACGAGCAGTACTTC.

The rearrangement links TRBV4-2 to TRBJ2-2, with 15 bases aligning to TRBD2. CDR1 and CDR2 from the germline V gene are LGHNA and YNFKEQ. The CDR3 runs 18 residues. Losses at the gene ends were 3 bases for V and 2 bases for J; bases not matched to a gene: 4. CDR3: CASSHQGLAGGNTGELFF. CDR3 DNA sequence: TGTGCCAGCAGCCACCAGGGACTAGCGGGGGGAAACACCGGGGAGCTGTTTTTT.

The chain links TRBV6-6 to TRBJ2-3; the D gene is possibly TRBD2 (6 bases). V was cut by 0 bases and J by 3 bases, with 13 bases left in between. The CDR3 consists of 16 residues. The V gene's germline CDR1 is MNHNY and CDR2 SVGAGI (reference sequence). The CDR3 DNA is TGTGCCAGCAGTTACTCTACGGGAGTTGGTACAGATACGCAGTATTTT. It encodes CASSYSTGVGTDTQYF.

The chain has TRBV2 and TRBJ2-7; D unclear. Per the germline V gene, CDR1 is SNHLY and CDR2 is FYNNEI. With 6 bases removed from V and 0 bases from J, the gap between germline ends came to 9 bases. The CDR3 loop spans 13 amino acids. CDR3 nucleotides: TGTGCCAGCAGCCTCGAACCCTCCTACGAGCAGTACTTC. It codes for CASSLEPSYEQYF.

This chain uses TRBV2 with TRBJ1-1; TRBD1 matches at 12 bases. Germline CDR1 is SNHLY and CDR2 is FYNNEI. The CDR3 runs 16 residues. V lost 4 bases and J lost 5; bases outside the gene matches: 8. In DNA, the CDR3 is TGTGCCAGCAGTGGTGGGACAGGGGGCGAATCTACTGAAGCTTTCTTT. This codes for CASSGGTGGESTEAFF.

The J gene is TRBJ2-1, the V gene TRBV6-1, with TRBD1 identical over 8 bases. The CDR3 sequence is 15 residues long. The J segment lost 9 bases and the V segment lost 10 bases, leaving 17 bases of the junction unmatched. Per the germline V gene, CDR1 is MNHNS and CDR2 is SASEGT. The CDR3 loop reads CAIRREDRALGEQFF. The CDR3 DNA reads TGTGCCATTCGAAGAGAGGACAGGGCCTTGGGTGAGCAGTTCTTC.

V gene TRBV6-5 combines with J gene TRBJ2-1; no reliable D call. V shed 0 bases and J shed 6 bases, with 9 bases lying between them. Germline CDR1 reads MNHEY; CDR2 reads SVGAGI. The CDR3 is made up of 14 amino acids. The CDR3 DNA is TGTGCCAGCAGTTACTCTTATTTCCCCAATGAGCAGTTCTTC. This codes for CASSYSYFPNEQFF.

The J gene is TRBJ2-3, the V gene TRBV10-3; 13 bases fit TRBD2. The V segment lost 8 bases and the J segment 0 bases; nucleotides outside the gene matches: 5. Germline values: CDR1 ENHRY, CDR2 SYGVKD. The CDR3 is 16 residues long. The CDR3 DNA reads as TGTGCCATCGGGGGACTAGCGGGGATAAGCACAGATACGCAGTATTTT. Protein: CAIGGLAGISTDTQYF.